A selection of T cell receptor beta chains follows, all from one sample in a study of T cell responses to AZD1222 COVID-19 vaccine. Only in-frame clones appear in the TCRdb table, and some are missing; sequencing was by immunoSEQ multiplex PCR. The sample holds fewer than 150,000 clones, 80% to 90% seen once. The starting material was peripheral blood, obtained 28 days after the second AZD1222 dose. Receptors originate from an adult who received the AZD1222 COVID-19 vaccine. CDR3s include the opening cysteine and the closing phenylalanine or tryptophan. The D gene is left open where the match is weak. Size is stated for part of the rows, as once, few or many counts, or as a class when the clone is expanded.

v_gene	d_gene	j_gene	abundance	CDR3aa	CDR3nt
TRBV19	TRBD1	TRBJ1-5	.	CASSMARTGEQPQHF	TGTGCCAGTAGTATGGCCAGGACAGGGGAACAGCCCCAGCATTTT
TRBV9	.	TRBJ1-6	once	CASSVEGPPLHF	TGTGCCAGCAGCGTAGAGGGGCCACCCCTCCACTTT
TRBV5-6	.	TRBJ1-1	.	CASSLAGELDTEAFF	TGTGCCAGCAGCTTGGCCGGGGAACTTGACACTGAAGCTTTCTTT
TRBV6-2/TRBV6-3	TRBD2	TRBJ2-1	.	CASSQGLAYNEQFF	TGTGCCAGCAGTCAGGGACTAGCCTACAATGAGCAGTTCTTC
TRBV18	.	TRBJ1-4	.	CASSPPGDEKLFF	TGTGCCAGCTCACCACCTGGAGATGAAAAACTGTTTTTT
TRBV30	.	TRBJ2-5	.	CAWSRTGDETQYF	TGTGCCTGGAGTAGAACGGGGGATGAGACCCAGTACTTC
TRBV2	TRBD1	TRBJ2-1	.	CASNPGQGYNEQFF	TGTGCCAGCAATCCGGGACAGGGATACAATGAGCAGTTCTTC
TRBV5-1	.	TRBJ1-4	.	CASSPGFGDTGNEKLFF	TGCGCCAGCAGCCCGGGTTTTGGGGACACGGGTAATGAAAAACTGTTTTTT
TRBV5-4	TRBD1	TRBJ2-1	.	CASSLGTGSYNEQFF	TGTGCCAGCAGCTTGGGGACAGGTTCCTACAATGAGCAGTTCTTC
TRBV7-9	.	TRBJ2-1	.	CASSLARSNEQFF	TGTGCCAGCAGCTTAGCGAGATCAAATGAGCAGTTCTTC
TRBV6-5	.	TRBJ1-4	.	CASTLKRGEKLFF	TGTGCCAGCACTCTCAAGCGGGGTGAAAAACTGTTTTTT
TRBV2	TRBD1	TRBJ1-4	.	CASSTIDRASDFRRGNEKLFF	TGTGCCAGCAGTACCATTGACAGGGCCTCAGATTTTAGACGGGGGAATGAAAAACTGTTTTTT
TRBV27	.	TRBJ2-7	.	CASQPHPGSISEQYF	TGTGCCAGCCAACCTCATCCGGGCAGCATAAGCGAGCAGTACTTC
TRBV7-9	.	TRBJ2-7	.	CASSLNRDSYEQYF	TGTGCCAGCAGCTTAAACAGGGACTCCTACGAGCAGTACTTC
TRBV9	.	TRBJ1-1	.	CASSAGFKGTEAFF	TGTGCCAGCAGCGCAGGATTTAAGGGCACTGAAGCTTTCTTT
TRBV29-1	.	TRBJ1-1	.	CSHIQGPNTEAFF	TGCAGCCATATCCAGGGACCCAACACTGAAGCTTTCTTT
TRBV6-1	.	TRBJ1-2	once	CASSEVGRPDYGYTF	TGTGCCAGCAGTGAAGTGGGCAGACCAGACTATGGCTACACCTTC
TRBV12-3/TRBV12-4	.	TRBJ2-5	.	CASSLVGQETQYF	TGTGCCAGCAGTTTAGTCGGCCAAGAGACCCAGTACTTC